This T cell receptor (beta chain) is drawn from a study of blood T cell repertoires in COVID-19. Study overall: The United States, Italy and Spain were the sources of the acute and convalescent COVID-19 samples.

Seattle patients were enrolled during active infection and followed longitudinally. Original processing notes: Reference gene primer amplification yielded estimated nucleated cell counts. TCRdb's table, derived via immunoSEQ multiplex PCR, lists solely in-frame clones and lacks some. From that table come the V and J calls and clone size; the DNA was used to work out D and trimming. The sample has roughly 350,000 clones, roughly 90% seen once; the top ten hold 7% to 8%. The origin of this receptor is a woman aged 70-85 years with COVID-19, enrolled during active disease. Sequences were obtained from peripheral blood.

As DNA, the CDR3 is TGTGCCAGCACCTCTCGGCGGGGGTTCACAGATACGCAGTATTTT. Protein: CASTSRRGFTDTQYF. This chain links TRBV3-1 (or the pseudogene TRBV3-2) with TRBJ2-3; 7 nucleotides line up with TRBD2. Per the germline V gene, CDR1 is LGHDT and CDR2 is YNNKEL (reference sequence). The V segment lost 7 bases and the J segment 2 bases; nucleotides outside the gene matches: 9. This CDR3 spans 15 amino acids.